One and the same sample provided the 7 T cell receptor beta chains below, sequenced in a study of blood T cell repertoires in COVID-19. The method was immunoSEQ multiplex PCR; TCRdb's version includes in-frame clones alone and lacks a portion of them. The table records around 150,000 clones, around four fifths of them present only once. The sequencing sample was made of peripheral blood. These receptors were obtained from a woman of 80 years or more with acute or convalescent COVID-19.

This chain links TRBV5-1 with TRBJ2-3; D possibly corresponds to TRBD2 (6 bases). This CDR3 has 11 residues. Germline V lookup: CDR1 SGHRS, CDR2 YFSETQ. V lost 4 bases and J lost 9, with 9 bases in between. The CDR3 region has the DNA TGCGCCAGCAGCGAGGGGAGGACGCAGTATTTT. Protein sequence: CASSEGRTQYF.

This clone came up a few times. The chain links TRBV18 to TRBJ1-2, with TRBD1 matching over 8 bases. Germline CDR1 and CDR2: KGHSH and LQKENI. J lost 12 bases, V lost 6 bases, and 15 bases had no gene match. CDR3 length equals 14 residues. The CDR3 region has the DNA TGTGCCAGCTCTCCAAACCGGGACAGGTTTTCCGACACCTTC. Its protein is CASSPNRDRFSDTF.

This clone was seen once. V gene TRBV5-4 combines with J gene TRBJ2-2; TRBD1 matches 8 bases. Germline trimming cut 0 bases from V and 4 bases from J; bases unmatched to any gene: 5. The CDR3 is made up of 16 amino acids. Germline lookup yields CDR1 SGHNT and CDR2 YYREEE (reference sequence). The CDR3 protein is CASSLGGDRRTGELFF. The CDR3 DNA follows: TGTGCCAGCAGCTTGGGCGGGGACAGGCGCACCGGGGAGCTGTTTTTT.

The chain carries TRBV7-9 and TRBJ2-3; D remains unclear. V was pared by 5 bases and J by 5 bases, with 11 bases between. CDR3 length: 13 amino acids. Germline V gene data show CDR1 as SEHNR and CDR2 as FQNEAQ (reference sequence). The CDR3 sequence is CASSPSSVDTQYF. The CDR3 nucleotides are TGTGCCAGCAGCCCTTCATCGGTAGATACGCAGTATTTT.

This chain links TRBV9 with TRBJ2-5; 11 bases align to TRBD2. CDR1 SGDLS and CDR2 YYNGEE come from the germline V gene. J gave up 7 bases and V 4 bases, and 18 bases lay outside the gene matches. There are 18 residues in the CDR3. The chain's CDR3 is CASSPTGAGTSGAGTQYF. The CDR3 DNA reads TGTGCCAGCAGCCCAACGGGGGCAGGGACTAGCGGAGCAGGGACCCAGTACTTC.

This clone was counted ten times or more. The J gene is TRBJ1-6, the V gene TRBV27; 7 bases line up with TRBD1. Germline CDR1 and CDR2: MNHEY and SMNVEV (reference sequence). This CDR3 is 19 amino acids long. Losses at the gene ends were 6 bases for V and 6 bases for J; bases not matched to a gene: 20. For the CDR3, the DNA is TGTGCCAGCAGACAACAGCGACAGGGCTTTATTTTCGGTAATTCACCCCTCCACTTT. Translating gives CASRQQRQGFIFGNSPLHF.

The rearrangement joins TRBV6-5 to TRBJ1-2; D possibly corresponds to TRBD1 (5 bases). The CDR3 loop spans 13 amino acids. Germline V lookup: CDR1 MNHEY, CDR2 SVGAGI. V lost 3 bases and J lost 4, with 9 bases in between. The chain's CDR3 is CASSYQGSYGYTF. The CDR3, as DNA: TGTGCCAGCAGTTATCAGGGAAGCTATGGCTACACCTTC.